Listed here are 30 T cell receptor beta chains from one sample, sequenced in a study of blood T cell repertoires in COVID-19. Some clones are missing from TCRdb's copy, which holds only in-frame ones; the method was immunoSEQ multiplex PCR. The repertoire holds under 200,000 clones, 90% seen once, with nearly 0.55% in the top ten. What was sequenced was peripheral blood. The receptors were sampled from a man between 50 and 59 years old with acute or convalescent COVID-19.

The V gene is TRBV7-9, the J gene TRBJ2-3, with D tentatively TRBD2 (6 bases). V was pared by 0 bases and J by 3 bases, with 13 bases between. The CDR3 runs to 16 residues. The germline CDR1 and CDR2 sequences are SEHNR and FQNEAQ (reference sequence). As DNA, the CDR3 is TGTGCCAGCAGCTTAGCACTAGCATTGGTAACAGATACGCAGTATTTT. Amino acids: CASSLALALVTDTQYF.

The chain joins TRBV7-3 to TRBJ2-1; tentatively, D is TRBD1 (6 bases). V lost 3 bases, J lost 7 bases, and 10 bases lay in between. From germline, CDR1 is SGHTA and CDR2 FQGTGA. CDR3 length: 13 residues. The CDR3 coding sequence is TGTGCCAGCAGCTTGGACAGCAAGAATGAGCAGTTCTTC. Protein: CASSLDSKNEQFF.

This sequence joins TRBV19 and TRBJ1-1, with TRBD1 matching over 11 bases. Trimming cost V 4 bases and J 5 bases; bases outside gene matches: 3. Germline-derived CDR1 and CDR2 are LNHDA and SQIVND (reference sequence). The CDR3 loop spans 14 amino acids. The CDR3 sequence: CASSSGQGATEAFF. DNA for the CDR3: TGTGCCAGTAGTAGTGGACAGGGGGCGACTGAAGCTTTCTTT.

This clone showed up just a few times. The chain combines TRBV13 with TRBJ1-5; 7 bases are shared with TRBD1. The length of the CDR3 is 14 residues. CDR1 is PRHDT, CDR2 FYEKMQ, per germline (reference sequence). Trimming removed 0 bases from V and 5 bases from J; junction bases left unmatched: 1. The CDR3 sequence: CASSLGQGHQPQHF. The CDR3 DNA is TGTGCCAGCAGCTTAGGACAGGGGCATCAGCCCCAGCATTTT. Variable domain in full (rest from reference TRBV13 and TRBJ1-5): AAGVIQSPRHLIKEKRETATLKCYPIPRHDTVYWYQQGPGQDPQFLISFYEKMQSDKGSIPDRFSAQQFSDYHSELNMSSLELGDSALYFCASSLGQGHQPQHFGDGTRLSIL.

The chain employs TRBV24-1 and TRBJ1-4; TRBD1 matches 8 bases. V was pared by 5 bases and J by 3 bases, with 4 bases of the junction left unmatched. CDR1 and CDR2 (germline): KGHDR, SFDVKD. The CDR3 totals 15 residues. The CDR3 reads CATSGSGGSNEKLFF. The CDR3 bases are TGTGCCACCAGTGGTTCAGGGGGCTCTAATGAAAAACTGTTTTTT.

The chain is built from TRBV2 and TRBJ2-3; the D gene is possibly TRBD2 (6 bases). Germline CDR1 and CDR2: SNHLY and FYNNEI. Trimming stripped 0 bases from V and 6 bases from J, with 19 bases between. CDR3 length: 17 amino acids. The CDR3 protein is CASSEALLGGRFDTQYF. For the CDR3, the DNA is TGTGCCAGCAGTGAAGCGCTTCTCGGGGGAAGGTTCGATACGCAGTATTTT.

The chain links TRBV6-5 to TRBJ2-5; a weak D match, TRBD2 (7 bases). Germline CDR1 MNHEY, CDR2 SVGAGI. The CDR3 spans 16 residues. V was cut by 0 bases and J by 7 bases, with 18 bases left in between. The CDR3 DNA reads TGTGCCAGCAGTTACTCCGATCGTGGGGGGGCGGGGACCCAGTACTTC. It codes for CASSYSDRGGAGTQYF.

V usage is TRBV18 and J usage is TRBJ2-7; 12 bases map to TRBD1. There are 15 residues in the CDR3. Germline V lookup: CDR1 KGHSH, CDR2 LQKENI. With 3 bases clipped from V and 4 bases from J, the junction kept 4 bases outside the gene matches. DNA for the CDR3: TGTGCCAGCTCACCCGGGACAGGGGGCTTGTACGAGCAGTACTTC. The encoded protein is CASSPGTGGLYEQYF.

CDR3 region: CASSAPGSGNTIYF. CDR3 nucleotide sequence: TGTGCCAGCAGTGCCCCCGGCTCTGGAAACACCATATATTTT. V usage is TRBV28 and J usage is TRBJ1-3; no firm D call. This CDR3 contains 14 residues. Germline values: CDR1 MDHEN, CDR2 SYDVKM. The ends were cut back, 5 bases at V and 0 bases at J, with 8 bases in the middle.

The J gene is TRBJ2-1, the V gene TRBV4-2; 7 bases match TRBD1. The CDR3 runs to 16 residues. Germline trimming cut 2 bases from V and 7 bases from J; bases unmatched to any gene: 11. Germline V CDR1 and CDR2: LGHNA, YNFKEQ. This CDR3 reads CASSQMRDRGRNEQFF. DNA for the CDR3: TGTGCCAGCAGCCAAATGAGGGACAGAGGACGGAATGAGCAGTTCTTC.

V usage is TRBV30 and J usage is TRBJ1-1, with TRBD1 matching over 9 bases. CDR3 size: 13 residues. Trimming took 7 bases from V and 5 from J; bases not matched to a gene: 8. Germline V gives CDR1 GTSNPN, CDR2 SVGIG (reference sequence). CDR3 region: CASGTGPGTEAFF. In DNA, the CDR3 is TGTGCCTCCGGGACAGGGCCAGGGACTGAAGCTTTCTTT.

This chain connects TRBV7-2 to TRBJ2-1; D is perhaps TRBD1 (6 bases). The CDR3 consists of 14 residues. The ends were cut back, 5 bases at V and 4 bases at J, with 12 bases in the middle. Germline V gene sequence: CDR1 SGHTA, CDR2 FQGNSA. CDR3 amino acids: CASSRQDGYNEQFF. CDR3 coding DNA: TGTGCCAGCAGCAGACAGGACGGGTACAATGAGCAGTTCTTC.

This chain uses TRBV5-6 with TRBJ2-4, with D perhaps matching TRBD2 (6 bases). Germline CDR1 and CDR2: SGHDT and YYEEEE. The CDR3 contains 14 residues. Trimming stripped 2 bases from V and 8 bases from J, with 14 bases between. The CDR3 DNA follows: TGTGCCAGCAGCTTCGGGGGTGAATTATACATTCAGTACTTC. Its protein product is CASSFGGELYIQYF.

This clone was recorded once. This chain connects TRBV14 to TRBJ1-5; a possible D gene is TRBD1 (6 bases). The CDR3 loop spans 14 amino acids. In germline, CDR1 is SGHDN, CDR2 FVKESK. Trimming stripped 4 bases from V and 2 bases from J, with 9 bases between. In DNA, the CDR3 is TGTGCCAGCAGCCCCTCAGGGGGCAATCAGCCCCAGCATTTT. Its protein product is CASSPSGGNQPQHF.

The chain couples TRBV11-2 to TRBJ1-2; 8 bases are shared with TRBD1. CDR1 and CDR2 (germline): SGHAT, FQNNGV. V lost 2 bases, J lost 8 bases, and 7 bases stayed unmatched. The length of the CDR3 is 14 residues. CDR3 protein: CASSLPDRARGYTF. The CDR3 coding sequence is TGTGCCAGCAGCTTACCGGACAGGGCTAGGGGCTACACCTTC.

The chain links TRBV21-1 to TRBJ2-7; TRBD2 reflects the table's D call only, with no check against the DNA. TRBV21-1 is given as a pseudogene. There are 14 residues in the CDR3. This CDR3 reads CASSRSGGTYEQYV. CDR3 nucleotides: TGTGCCAGCAGCAGGAGCGGGGGGACCTACGAGCAGTACGTC.

This sequence joins TRBV3-1 (or the pseudogene TRBV3-2) and TRBJ1-1, with 10 bases aligning to TRBD1. V shed 3 bases and J 6 bases; nucleotides not matched to a gene: 7. This CDR3 comprises 15 residues. Germline V gene sequence: CDR1 LGHDT, CDR2 YNNKEL (reference sequence). The CDR3 DNA reads TGTGCCAGCAGCCACAAGGGACAGGGGTTCTCTGAAGCTTTCTTT. Translation: CASSHKGQGFSEAFF.

The rearrangement uses TRBV28 and TRBJ2-1, with 7 positions matching TRBD1. Germline V lookup: CDR1 MDHEN, CDR2 SYDVKM. Trimming removed 5 bases from V and 2 bases from J; junction bases left unmatched: 9. The CDR3 loop spans 16 amino acids. The CDR3 bases are TGTGCCAGCAGTCCCTACACAGGGGACCCCTACAATGAGCAGTTCTTC. Encoded protein: CASSPYTGDPYNEQFF.

J is TRBJ2-5 and V is TRBV12-3 or TRBV12-4, with D perhaps TRBD2 (5 bases). The CDR3 sequence is 13 residues long. Between the trimmed V and J ends, which lost 6 bases and 5 bases, there was a span of 13 bases. Written as DNA, the CDR3 is TGTGCCAGCAGGGCCCCCGGGGATGAGACCCAGTACTTC. This codes for CASRAPGDETQYF.

This clone appeared once. The chain couples TRBV9 to TRBJ2-2; no definite D call. V was trimmed by 4 bases and J by 2 bases, leaving 24 bases between them. This CDR3 contains 19 residues. CDR1 SGDLS and CDR2 YYNGEE come from the germline V gene. The CDR3 loop reads CASSLAEVVASHNTGELFF. Here the CDR3 DNA reads TGTGCCAGCAGCCTTGCCGAGGTGGTAGCTTCGCACAACACCGGGGAGCTGTTTTTT.

The genes are TRBV2 and TRBJ2-7; TRBD2 agrees at 7 bases. The CDR3 is made up of 15 amino acids. The V and J ends lost 7 bases and 0 bases, in that order; junction bases with no gene match: 9. Per germline, CDR1 SNHLY and CDR2 FYNNEI. This CDR3 is CASTRTSAFSYEQYF. DNA for the CDR3: TGTGCCAGCACTCGAACTAGCGCCTTCTCCTACGAGCAGTACTTC. Variable domain in full (rest from reference TRBV2 and TRBJ2-7): EPEVTQTPSHQVTQMGQEVILRCVPISNHLYFYWYRQILGQKVEFLVSFYNNEISEKSEIFDDQFSVERPDGSNFTLKIRSTKLEDSAMYFCASTRTSAFSYEQYFGPGTRLTVT.

This rearrangement joins TRBV18 to TRBJ1-5, with no clear D. Germline assignment: CDR1 KGHSH and CDR2 LQKENI. Between the trimmed V and J ends, which lost 3 bases and 5 bases, there was a span of 5 bases. The CDR3 consists of 12 residues. The CDR3 sequence: CASSPEDQPQHF. Written as DNA, the CDR3 is TGTGCCAGCTCACCGGAGGATCAGCCCCAGCATTTT.

The chain links TRBV14 to TRBJ1-4; the match to TRBD1 covers 9 bases. This CDR3 spans 16 amino acids. The V and J ends lost 2 bases and 6 bases, in that order; junction bases with no gene match: 7. Germline loops: CDR1 SGHDN, CDR2 FVKESK. CDR3 DNA: TGTGCCAGCAGCCAAAGGACAGGGGACGTGGATGAAAAACTGTTTTTT. It encodes CASSQRTGDVDEKLFF.

V and J are TRBV5-4 and TRBJ2-1; 12 bases agree with TRBD2. Germline V gene sequence: CDR1 SGHNT, CDR2 YYREEE (reference sequence). The length of the CDR3 is 16 residues. V was clipped by 2 bases and J by 4 bases; unmatched bases: 4. CDR3 protein: CASSFGLAGGYNEQFF. The CDR3 nucleotides read TGTGCCAGCAGCTTCGGGCTAGCGGGAGGGTACAATGAGCAGTTCTTC.

This rearrangement joins TRBV27 to TRBJ2-1; 8 bases align to TRBD2. The V gene end was trimmed by 3 bases and the J gene end by 10 bases; junction bases not matched to a gene: 8. The germline V gene has CDR1 MNHEY and CDR2 SMNVEV (reference sequence). This CDR3 contains 14 residues. CDR3 DNA sequence: TGTGCCAGCAGTTTCGCGGGGGGCCGGAAGGAGCAGTTCTTC. Residues: CASSFAGGRKEQFF.

This chain joins TRBV6-5 and TRBJ1-2; TRBD1 matches at 9 bases. The ends lost 8 bases at V and 8 bases at J; junction bases unmatched: 15. The CDR3 covers 15 residues. Per germline, CDR1 MNHEY and CDR2 SVGAGI. The CDR3 nucleotides are TGTGCCAGCTCTTTGTCGCCGGGACAGGGAGGCGGCTACACCTTC. This gives the protein CASSLSPGQGGGYTF.

The V call is TRBV7-2, the J call TRBJ2-1, with TRBD2 identical over 11 bases. Germline CDR1 and CDR2: SGHTA and FQGNSA. CDR3 size: 17 residues. J lost 9 bases, V lost 0 bases, and 10 bases had no gene match. CDR3 region: CASSLARVAGGPGEQFF. Here the CDR3 DNA reads TGTGCCAGCAGCTTAGCGAGGGTAGCGGGGGGGCCGGGTGAGCAGTTCTTC.

This chain joins TRBV28 and TRBJ1-6, with 7 nucleotides matching TRBD1. The CDR3 is 15 residues long. Germline CDR1 is MDHEN and CDR2 is SYDVKM. J gave up 5 bases and V 2 bases, and 3 bases lay outside the gene matches. The CDR3 DNA reads TGTGCCAGCAGTTTAACGGGACAGCATAATTCACCCCTCCACTTT. The encoded protein is CASSLTGQHNSPLHF.

This chain links TRBV23-1 with TRBJ2-5; TRBD1 matches 7 bases. TRBV23-1 is recorded as an ORF, its role being uncertain. V lost 5 bases, J lost 5 bases, and 14 bases stayed unmatched. The CDR3 is 16 residues long. The CDR3 DNA sequence: TGCGCCAGCAGTAATGGGGACAGCTCGGTTGGGGAGACCCAGTACTTC. It encodes CASSNGDSSVGETQYF.

The chain uses TRBV9 and TRBJ2-6; maybe TRBD2 (5 bases). V lost 2 bases and J 2 bases, leaving 8 bases between the germline ends. Germline assignment: CDR1 SGDLS and CDR2 YYNGEE. The CDR3 length is 15 residues. The chain's CDR3 is CASSVWGAGANVLTF. Here the CDR3 DNA reads TGTGCCAGCAGCGTGTGGGGAGCTGGGGCCAACGTCCTGACTTTC.